The 8 T cell receptor beta chains given below trace back to one sample, sequenced in a study of cytomegalovirus exposure and HLA in healthy donors. PCR involved 60 Vbeta and 13 Jbeta primers. Sequencing was performed with immunoSEQ multiplex PCR; in TCRdb, only in-frame clones are kept and a portion is missing. The sample lists about 60,000 clones, around 70% occurring once. Source material: PBMCs. These receptors were collected from a woman in her fifties or sixties in good health and CMV-seropositive.

The chain has TRBV11-2 and TRBJ1-2; D is unresolved. V was shortened by 4 bases and J by 3 bases, with 12 bases between the two germline ends. The germline CDR1 and CDR2 sequences are SGHAT and FQNNGV. The CDR3 spans 14 residues. The CDR3 bases are TGTGCCAGCAGCTCAGACTTGCGGGACTATGGCTACACCTTC. It specifies CASSSDLRDYGYTF. Using reference TRBV11-2 and TRBJ1-2 for the parts outside the CDR3, the full variable domain is EAGVAQSPRYKIIEKRQSVAFWCNPISGHATLYWYQQILGQGPKLLIQFQNNGVVDDSQLPKDRFSAERLKGVDSTLKIQPAKLEDSAVYLCASSSDLRDYGYTFGSGTRLTVV.

The rearrangement joins TRBV4-3 to TRBJ2-5, with D perhaps TRBD1 (6 bases). The J call may be mistaken, given a closer DNA end match to TRBJ2-7. The CDR3 loop spans 15 amino acids. In germline, CDR1 is LGHNA, CDR2 YSLEER. The CDR3: CASSPQQGEYYEQYF. In DNA form, the CDR3 reads TGCGCCAGCAGCCCCCAACAGGGCGAGTACTACGAGCAGTACTTC.

V usage is TRBV29-1 and J usage is TRBJ2-7; TRBD2 matches at 8 bases. CDR1 is SQVTM, CDR2 ANQGSEA, per germline. CDR3 length: 14 residues. Losses at the gene ends were 5 bases for V and 0 bases for J; bases not matched to a gene: 6. The CDR3 reads CSVSYGRASYEQYF. The CDR3 bases are TGCAGCGTTTCCTACGGGAGGGCCTCCTACGAGCAGTACTTC.

The rearrangement joins TRBV25-1 to TRBJ1-1; perhaps TRBD1 as D (5 bases). The CDR3 is 13 residues long. Trimming took 5 bases from V and 1 from J, leaving 8 bases between them. Germline CDR1 is MGHDK and CDR2 is SYGVNS. Here the CDR3 reads CASSPQGNTEAFF. The CDR3 DNA reads as TGTGCCAGCAGTCCCCAGGGGAACACTGAAGCTTTCTTT.

V gene TRBV4-2 combines with J gene TRBJ2-5; 10 bases match TRBD2. Germline V gene sequence: CDR1 LGHNA, CDR2 YNFKEQ. CDR3 length: 16 residues. Trimming at V came to 3 bases and at J to 0 bases, leaving 4 bases not matched to a gene. CDR3 coding DNA: TGTGCCAGCAGCCAGGTAGCGGGGGGAAACCAAGAGACCCAGTACTTC. It yields the protein CASSQVAGGNQETQYF.

CDR3 in amino acids: CASSPRGTTDTQYF. CDR3 sequence (DNA): TGTGCCAGCAGCCCGAGGGGGACCACAGATACGCAGTATTTT. The V call is TRBV9, the J call TRBJ2-3; perhaps TRBD1 as D (6 bases). The CDR3 has 14 residues. The ends were cut back, 4 bases at V and 2 bases at J, with 11 bases in the middle. The germline V gene has CDR1 SGDLS and CDR2 YYNGEE.

V usage is TRBV4-3 and J usage is TRBJ2-3; D might be TRBD1 (7 bases). Germline loops: CDR1 LGHNA, CDR2 YSLEER. Deletions cut 3 bases from V and 4 bases from J, with 14 bases between. This CDR3 is built from 15 residues. The CDR3 sequence is CASSHEGRGADTQYF. The CDR3 DNA sequence: TGCGCCAGCAGCCATGAGGGCAGGGGGGCAGATACGCAGTATTTT.

The V call is TRBV6-1, the J call TRBJ1-3; tentative D call: TRBD1 (5 bases). The CDR3 totals 14 residues. The germline V gene has CDR1 MNHNS and CDR2 SASEGT. With 11 bases removed from V and 0 bases from J, the gap between germline ends came to 14 bases. CDR3 in DNA: TGTGCCGGGCGGGGGACTCCCTCTGGAAACACCATATATTTT. Translating gives CAGRGTPSGNTIYF.